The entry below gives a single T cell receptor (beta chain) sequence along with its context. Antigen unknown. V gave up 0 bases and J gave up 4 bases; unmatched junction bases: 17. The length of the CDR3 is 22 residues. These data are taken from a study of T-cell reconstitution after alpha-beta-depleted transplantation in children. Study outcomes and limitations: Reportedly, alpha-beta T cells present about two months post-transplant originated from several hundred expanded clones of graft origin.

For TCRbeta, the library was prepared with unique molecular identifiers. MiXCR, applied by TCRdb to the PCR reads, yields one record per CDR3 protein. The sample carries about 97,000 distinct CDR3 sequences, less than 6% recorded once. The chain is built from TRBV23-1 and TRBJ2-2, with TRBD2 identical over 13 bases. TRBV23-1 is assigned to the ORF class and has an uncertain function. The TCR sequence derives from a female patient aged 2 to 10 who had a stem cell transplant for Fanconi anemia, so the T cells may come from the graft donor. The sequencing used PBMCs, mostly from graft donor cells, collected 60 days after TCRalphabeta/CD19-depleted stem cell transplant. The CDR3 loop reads CASSQSGDTWTSGGPATGELFF. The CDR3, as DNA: TGCGCCAGCAGTCAATCGGGTGACACATGGACTAGCGGGGGTCCCGCCACCGGGGAGCTGTTTTTT.